This T cell receptor (beta chain) was documented in a study of shared clonotypes between healthy human individuals. Sequencing was performed with immunoSEQ multiplex PCR; in TCRdb, only in-frame clones are kept and a portion is missing. The data contain over a million clones, roughly 96% of them singletons. The TCR originated in a man under 40 in good health. Specimen: naive CD4+ T cells sorted from blood. Described subset: CD45RA+ positively selected.

CDR3 sequence reads: CASSVSQGKETQYF. Written as DNA, the CDR3 is TGTGCCAGCAGCGTCAGCCAGGGAAAAGAGACCCAGTACTTC. The chain carries TRBV9 and TRBJ2-5, with TRBD1 as a possible D gene (5 bases). CDR1 and CDR2 from the germline V gene are SGDLS and YYNGEE. Trimming cost V 2 bases and J 3 bases, with 11 bases left between them. The CDR3 has 14 residues.